The rows below give T cell receptor beta chains drawn from one sample of a study of T cells after posttransplantation cyclophosphamide. Repertoires were generated with immunoSEQ multiplex PCR, while TCRdb's copy carries only in-frame clones and drops some. The sample carries under 35,000 clones, about nine tenths recorded once. The sample taken for sequencing was naive CD4+ T cells sorted from PBMCs. The receptors were sampled from a woman aged 60 to 75 in good health, CMV-negative, and a related stem cell transplant donor. Each CDR3 is given with its conserved first and last residue. The D gene is left open where the match is weak. Some rows mark clone size as missing; the rest say once, few, many or name a class of expanded clone.

J gene: TRBJ2-2
clone size: -
CDR3 length: 14
D gene: -
V gene: TRBV7-8
CDR3 protein: CASSSDRLTGELFF
CDR3 DNA: TGTGCCAGCAGCTCGGACAGACTTACCGGGGAGCTGTTTTTT

J gene: TRBJ2-3
clone size: -
CDR3 length: 17
D gene: TRBD2
V gene: TRBV29-1
CDR3 protein: CSASGLAGGGFTDTQYF
CDR3 DNA: TGCAGCGCCTCGGGACTAGCGGGAGGGGGTTTTACAGATACGCAGTATTTT

J gene: TRBJ2-6
clone size: -
CDR3 length: 15
D gene: -
V gene: TRBV9
CDR3 protein: CASSVVSSGANVLTF
CDR3 DNA: TGTGCCAGCAGCGTAGTCAGCTCTGGGGCCAACGTCCTGACTTTC

J gene: TRBJ1-3
clone size: -
CDR3 length: 16
D gene: TRBD1
V gene: TRBV29-1
CDR3 protein: CSVITPGQGGRNTIYF
CDR3 DNA: TGCAGCGTTATAACCCCTGGACAGGGTGGTCGGAACACCATATATTTT

J gene: TRBJ2-1
clone size: -
CDR3 length: 16
D gene: TRBD2
V gene: TRBV7-2
CDR3 protein: CASSSLTSGGAIEQFF
CDR3 DNA: TGTGCCAGCAGCTCGCTGACTAGCGGGGGGGCGATTGAGCAGTTCTTC

J gene: TRBJ2-7
clone size: -
CDR3 length: 12
D gene: -
V gene: TRBV15
CDR3 protein: CATSRIPGEQYF
CDR3 DNA: TGTGCCACCAGCAGAATCCCGGGAGAGCAGTACTTC

J gene: TRBJ2-7
clone size: -
CDR3 length: 16
D gene: TRBD2
V gene: TRBV19
CDR3 protein: CASSASGGALTYEQYF
CDR3 DNA: TGTGCCAGTAGTGCTAGCGGGGGGGCACTTACGTACGAGCAGTACTTC

J gene: TRBJ1-6
clone size: once
CDR3 length: 15
D gene: -
V gene: TRBV30
CDR3 protein: CAWSSTDSINSPLHF
CDR3 DNA: TGTGCCTGGAGCTCCACGGACAGCATCAATTCACCCCTCCACTTT

J gene: TRBJ2-3
clone size: -
CDR3 length: 15
D gene: -
V gene: TRBV9
CDR3 protein: CASSVTSGVADTQYF
CDR3 DNA: TGTGCCAGCAGCGTGACTAGTGGGGTGGCAGATACGCAGTATTTT

J gene: TRBJ2-1
clone size: -
CDR3 length: 16
D gene: -
V gene: TRBV5-4
CDR3 protein: CASSLSRDSSYNEQFF
CDR3 DNA: TGTGCCAGCAGCTTGTCAAGGGACTCTTCCTACAATGAGCAGTTCTTC

J gene: TRBJ1-3
clone size: -
CDR3 length: 14
D gene: -
V gene: TRBV6-5
CDR3 protein: CASSTRGVGNTIYF
CDR3 DNA: TGTGCCAGCAGTACCCGGGGGGTTGGAAACACCATATATTTT

J gene: TRBJ2-7
clone size: -
CDR3 length: 15
D gene: -
V gene: TRBV11-2
CDR3 protein: CASSIRLDPAYEQYF
CDR3 DNA: TGTGCCAGCAGCATCAGACTAGACCCCGCCTACGAGCAGTACTTC

J gene: TRBJ2-7
clone size: -
CDR3 length: 16
D gene: TRBD1
V gene: TRBV27
CDR3 protein: CASRRNGQGISYEQYF
CDR3 DNA: TGTGCCAGCAGGAGAAATGGACAGGGCATCTCCTACGAGCAGTACTTC

J gene: TRBJ2-1
clone size: -
CDR3 length: 17
D gene: TRBD2
V gene: TRBV7-2
CDR3 protein: CASSLATVTSGQPEQFF
CDR3 DNA: TGTGCCAGCAGCTTAGCGACGGTGACTAGCGGGCAGCCTGAGCAGTTCTTC